This T cell receptor beta chain was documented in a study of blood T cell repertoires in COVID-19. For the study at large: The samples span acute and convalescent COVID-19 from the United States, Italy and Spain. T cells, B-cell-depleted T cells, or PBMCs provided the cDNA or gDNA that served as material.

In the original analysis: Reference gene primer amplification gave nucleated cell count estimates. The data were produced by immunoSEQ multiplex PCR, yet TCRdb's version contains in-frame clones alone and is incomplete. That table gives V, J and clone size, and the DNA gave D and trimming. The data hold some 300,000 clones, with about 87% observed a single time. The germline V gene encodes CDR1 WNHNN and CDR2 SYGVQD (reference sequence). CDR3 length: 14 amino acids. Trimming left V 6 bases short and J 5 bases short, with 16 bases between. A Seattle source enrolled patients during active infection and followed them longitudinally.

The V gene is TRBV10-1, the J gene TRBJ2-5; tentative D call: TRBD2 (6 bases). This clonotype originated in a woman aged 45-59 years with COVID-19, enrolled during active disease. Sample: peripheral blood. For the CDR3, the DNA is TGCGCCAGCAGAAAGGGACTGCCTGTTGAGACCCAGTACTTC. This encodes CASRKGLPVETQYF.